This TCR beta chain came from a study of CD8 T cells in Susac syndrome. Study background: The sequenced Susac syndrome patients included six who had clinically active disease and about 8 who were in remission. Study-wide points: That the number of individuals in its TCR sequencing and HLA analysis was relatively small was acknowledged by the study.

The RNA, about 0.45 to 1 ug, was put through reverse transcription using random hexamers. Amplification of TCR beta CDR3 spanned 54 Vbeta and 13 Jbeta via immunoSEQ multiplex PCR. TCRdb recomputed calls from the immunoSEQ multiplex PCR reads with MiXCR, one row per CDR3 protein. This table has tens of thousands of distinct CDR3 sequences, 93% appearing once. Germline V gene sequence: CDR1 MNHEY, CDR2 SVGEGT. Trimming left V 2 bases short and J 2 bases short, with 4 bases between. The CDR3 loop spans 14 amino acids. Diagnostic criteria defined recently for definite or probable disease were met by the Susac syndrome patients. About this clonotype: Its antigen is undetermined.

What was sequenced was CD4+ T cells from PBMCs. The rearrangement links TRBV6-2 or TRBV6-3 to TRBJ2-6; D is unresolved. This receptor was taken from a human donor with Susac syndrome. The CDR3: CASSYATGANVLTF. The CDR3 DNA sequence: TGTGCCAGCAGTTACGCTACTGGGGCCAACGTCCTGACTTTC.